The 16 T cell receptor beta chains presented below share a single source sample, sequenced in a study of blood T cell repertoires in COVID-19. Sequenced by immunoSEQ multiplex PCR; TCRdb stores in-frame clones only, minus some. This sample has approximately 240,000 clones, with around 82% found just once. Sequencing used peripheral blood. Receptor source: a woman older than 75 with active or convalescent COVID-19.

This clone came up a few times. CDR3 in DNA: TGTGCCATCAGTGATTATGCGAGACAGAATAATTCACCCCTCCACTTT. Its protein is CAISDYARQNNSPLHF. The rearrangement uses TRBV10-3 and TRBJ1-6, with D possibly TRBD1 on 5 matching bases. Germline CDR1 is ENHRY and CDR2 is SYGVKD. The CDR3 consists of 16 residues. Trimming shortened V by 3 bases and J by 5 bases, and 14 bases separated the two germline ends.

CDR3 residues: CATARSTDTQYF. As DNA, the CDR3 is TGTGCCACCGCCAGGAGCACAGATACGCAGTATTTT. The V and J genes are TRBV28 and TRBJ2-3; D unresolved. The CDR3 length is 12 residues. The germline V gene encodes CDR1 MDHEN and CDR2 SYDVKM. Trimming cost V 10 bases and J 0 bases, with 8 bases left between them.

The chain joins TRBV19 to TRBJ2-1, with D possibly TRBD2 on 5 matching bases. V was clipped by 9 bases and J by 2 bases, with 17 bases between them. CDR1 and CDR2 (germline): LNHDA, SQIVND (reference sequence). The CDR3 extends over 15 amino acids. CDR3 sequence reads: CASMREPSTYNEQFF. The CDR3 DNA is TGTGCCAGCATGAGGGAGCCTAGTACCTACAATGAGCAGTTCTTC.

The chain has TRBV28 and TRBJ1-1, with TRBD1 matching 8 bases. The CDR3 is 12 amino acids. V shed 5 bases, J shed 14 bases, and the junction held 10 bases outside the gene matches. Germline CDR1 is MDHEN and CDR2 is SYDVKM. The CDR3, as DNA: TGTGCCAGCAGTCTGCCGGGACAGGTTGGGTTCTTT. This sequence encodes CASSLPGQVGFF.

This clone has only one observation. J is TRBJ2-5 and V is TRBV28; D gene uncertain. The CDR3 length is 13 residues. Trimming removed 6 bases at V and 0 bases at J, with 8 bases between. Germline-derived CDR1 and CDR2 are MDHEN and SYDVKM. Here the CDR3 reads CASRHSNQETQYF. The CDR3 DNA follows: TGTGCCAGCAGGCACAGCAACCAAGAGACCCAGTACTTC.

This clone was found a few times. CDR3 DNA: TGTGCCAGCAGTGTGAACAGGGTTCTCTATGGCTACACCTTC. This translates into CASSVNRVLYGYTF. The V gene is TRBV2, the J gene TRBJ1-2; tentative D call: TRBD1 (6 bases). Trimming removed 4 bases from V and 4 bases from J, with 13 bases in between. Germline-derived CDR1 and CDR2 are SNHLY and FYNNEI. The CDR3 sequence is 14 residues long.

The chain is built from TRBV3-1 (or the pseudogene TRBV3-2) and TRBJ2-1; TRBD2 aligns across 10 bases. The CDR3 has 14 amino acids. The germline gives CDR1 LGHDT, CDR2 YNNKEL (reference sequence). J gave up 13 bases and V 1 base, and 7 bases lay outside the gene matches. CDR3 residues: CASSQGSGRAYQFF. The CDR3 DNA follows: TGTGCCAGCAGCCAAGGAAGCGGGAGGGCCTATCAGTTCTTC.

The chain couples TRBV6-5 to TRBJ2-7, with 9 bases aligning to TRBD1. The J segment lost 4 bases and the V segment lost 4 bases, leaving 5 bases of the junction unmatched. This CDR3 spans 14 amino acids. Germline CDR1 and CDR2: MNHEY and SVGAGI. Written as DNA, the CDR3 is TGTGCCAGCAGTTGGGGACAGGGCTTGTACGAGCAGTACTTC. It translates to CASSWGQGLYEQYF.

This clone was detected only once. The chain recombines TRBV3-1 (or the pseudogene TRBV3-2) with TRBJ1-1, with TRBD1 identical over 8 bases. Per germline, CDR1 LGHDT and CDR2 YNNKEL (reference sequence). After removal of 5 bases from V and 4 bases from J, the junction contained 6 bases not matched to a gene. This CDR3 contains 14 residues. CDR3 DNA: TGTGCCAGCAGCGCGCAGGGGGCGCCCACTGAAGCTTTCTTT. It is translated as CASSAQGAPTEAFF.

The rearrangement joins TRBV19 to TRBJ1-2; 9 bases fit TRBD1. The CDR3 is made up of 13 amino acids. Germline CDR1 LNHDA, CDR2 SQIVND (reference sequence). Trimming cost V 8 bases and J 0 bases; bases outside gene matches: 1. The CDR3 sequence is CASGTGTNYGYTF. The CDR3 bases are TGTGCCAGTGGGACAGGGACTAACTATGGCTACACCTTC.

CDR3 bases: TGTGCCAGCAGCTTGGCTGGCGGGAGTACCCTTGAGCAGTTCTTC. As protein: CASSLAGGSTLEQFF. The rearrangement links TRBV5-4 to TRBJ2-1; 7 nucleotides align to TRBD2. The V gene's germline CDR1 is SGHNT and CDR2 YYREEE (reference sequence). Trimming at V came to 0 bases and at J to 9 bases, leaving 9 bases not matched to a gene. The CDR3 length is 15 residues.

The chain employs TRBV6-6 and TRBJ2-5; no firm D call. V gave up 4 bases and J gave up 5 bases, with 11 bases separating them. The length of the CDR3 is 13 residues. CDR1 MNHNY and CDR2 SVGAGI come from the germline V gene (reference sequence). CDR3 nucleotides: TGTGCCAGCAGTTTCGGTCCCAGGGAGACCCAGTACTTC. This encodes CASSFGPRETQYF.

CDR3 sequence reads: CASSLNGNGNQPQHF. The CDR3 DNA reads as TGCGCCAGCAGCTTGAACGGGAACGGGAATCAGCCCCAGCATTTT. V gene TRBV5-1 combines with J gene TRBJ1-5, with D uncertain. V lost 1 base and J 4 bases, leaving 12 bases between the germline ends. Per germline, CDR1 SGHRS and CDR2 YFSETQ. The length of the CDR3 is 15 residues.

The V and J genes are TRBV29-1 and TRBJ2-4, with 7 bases that match TRBD1. The CDR3 spans 13 residues. Germline CDR1 and CDR2: SQVTM and ANQGSEA. V gave up 7 bases and J gave up 6 bases; unmatched junction bases: 9. CDR3 DNA sequence: TGCAGCGCTAACAGGGGAGTAGGAAACATTCAGTACTTC. It codes for CSANRGVGNIQYF.

This clone was detected only once. The chain links TRBV5-5 to TRBJ2-1; 7 bases fit TRBD2. CDR3 length equals 15 residues. CDR1 SGHKS and CDR2 YYEKEE come from the germline V gene (reference sequence). J was trimmed by 6 bases and V by 4 bases; bases with no gene match: 10. The CDR3 region has the DNA TGTGCCAGCAGCCAAACCGCGGGAGTGGGCAATGAGCAGTTCTTC. This codes for CASSQTAGVGNEQFF.

The rearrangement uses TRBV6-6 and TRBJ1-5; 7 bases are shared with TRBD1. In germline, CDR1 is MNHNY, CDR2 SVGAGI (reference sequence). This CDR3 spans 12 amino acids. The CDR3 protein is CLTGQEGQPQHF. The CDR3 DNA reads TGTTTGACTGGACAGGAGGGTCAGCCCCAGCATTTT.